Listed below are T cell receptor beta chains from one sample, sequenced in a study of early T cells in non-severe SARS-CoV-2 infection. TCRdb re-analysed the 5' RACE reads in MiXCR, keeping a single row per CDR3 protein. The profile covers tens of thousands of distinct CDR3 sequences, with 9% to 15% appearing a single time and over 6% taken by the ten largest. Source material: whole blood. These receptor sequences come from an adult who was a healthcare worker with PCR-confirmed SARS-CoV-2 infection or an uninfected control (not recorded which). Both conserved end residues are part of each CDR3. A D gene is named only where the DNA matches it firmly. A row's size may be missing; if present it is once, few, many or a size class.

D gene: .
CDR3 length: 15
V gene: TRBV6-6
J gene: TRBJ2-7
clone size: many
CDR3 DNA: TGTGCCAGCAGGGATGCGGGGACGGGGGCCTACGAGCAGTACTTC
CDR3 protein: CASRDAGTGAYEQYF

D gene: TRBD1
CDR3 length: 14
V gene: TRBV20-1
J gene: TRBJ2-7
clone size: .
CDR3 DNA: TGCAGCGCTAGAGATACGGGACAGGGCTACGAGCAGTACTTC
CDR3 protein: CSARDTGQGYEQYF

D gene: TRBD1
CDR3 length: 15
V gene: TRBV5-1
J gene: TRBJ2-7
clone size: .
CDR3 DNA: TGCGCCAGCAGCTTATCGGGACAGGAGACCTACGAGCAGTACTTC
CDR3 protein: CASSLSGQETYEQYF

D gene: .
CDR3 length: 16
V gene: TRBV18
J gene: TRBJ1-4
clone size: .
CDR3 DNA: TGTGCCAGCTCACCGCCACAGGTCCCTATTAATGAAAAACTGTTTTTT
CDR3 protein: CASSPPQVPINEKLFF

D gene: TRBD1
CDR3 length: 16
V gene: TRBV6-1
J gene: TRBJ2-2
clone size: .
CDR3 DNA: TGTGCCAGCACCCCACGGGGGACAGGGTACACCGGGGAGCTGTTTTTT
CDR3 protein: CASTPRGTGYTGELFF

D gene: TRBD2
CDR3 length: 17
V gene: TRBV6-1
J gene: TRBJ2-1
clone size: many
CDR3 DNA: TGTGCCAGCAGTGAGCGGACTAGCGGGGGCCCCTACAATGAGCAGTTCTTC
CDR3 protein: CASSERTSGGPYNEQFF

D gene: TRBD2
CDR3 length: 16
V gene: TRBV7-2
J gene: TRBJ2-1
clone size: .
CDR3 DNA: TGTGCCAGCAGCTTAGGGGTCTGGACTAGCTCGGCTGAGCAGTTCTTC
CDR3 protein: CASSLGVWTSSAEQFF

D gene: .
CDR3 length: 12
V gene: TRBV7-8
J gene: TRBJ2-1
clone size: few
CDR3 DNA: TGTGCCAGCAGCGCCATTTTGAATGAGCAGTTCTTC
CDR3 protein: CASSAILNEQFF

D gene: .
CDR3 length: 16
V gene: TRBV6-5
J gene: TRBJ1-5
clone size: few
CDR3 DNA: TGTGCCAGCAGTTATTCCAGGACCGCACCCAATCAGCCCCAGCATTTT
CDR3 protein: CASSYSRTAPNQPQHF

D gene: TRBD2
CDR3 length: 14
V gene: TRBV6-2/TRBV6-3
J gene: TRBJ2-7
clone size: .
CDR3 DNA: TGTGCCAGCAGTCTTAGCGGGAACTCCTACGAGCAGTACTTC
CDR3 protein: CASSLSGNSYEQYF

D gene: .
CDR3 length: 14
V gene: TRBV10-2
J gene: TRBJ1-1
clone size: few
CDR3 DNA: TGCGCCAGCACCGGGACACAGCATAACACTGAAGCTTTCTTT
CDR3 protein: CASTGTQHNTEAFF

D gene: .
CDR3 length: 16
V gene: TRBV6-5
J gene: TRBJ2-6
clone size: .
CDR3 DNA: TGTGCCAGCAGTTACACACGGGTCTCATGGGCCAACGTCCTGACTTTC
CDR3 protein: CASSYTRVSWANVLTF

D gene: TRBD1
CDR3 length: 16
V gene: TRBV7-6
J gene: TRBJ2-7
clone size: few
CDR3 DNA: TGTGCCAGTATACCACCTACCGACAGGGACCCCTACGAGCAGTACTTC
CDR3 protein: CASIPPTDRDPYEQYF

D gene: .
CDR3 length: 12
V gene: TRBV2
J gene: TRBJ2-1
clone size: .
CDR3 DNA: TGTGCCACCACTAGAGTTTACAATGAGCAGTTCTTC
CDR3 protein: CATTRVYNEQFF

D gene: TRBD2
CDR3 length: 17
V gene: TRBV6-2/TRBV6-3
J gene: TRBJ2-2
clone size: many
CDR3 DNA: TGTGCCAGCAGGGATGTGACTAGCGGATGGAACACCGGGGAGCTGTTTTTT
CDR3 protein: CASRDVTSGWNTGELFF

D gene: .
CDR3 length: 15
V gene: TRBV10-3
J gene: TRBJ2-3
clone size: medium-sized
CDR3 DNA: TGTGCCATCAGTGCAACTAGCCGGGGCACAGATACGCAGTATTTT
CDR3 protein: CAISATSRGTDTQYF

D gene: .
CDR3 length: 15
V gene: TRBV3-1
J gene: TRBJ2-7
clone size: .
CDR3 DNA: TGTGCCAGCAGCCAAGACCCGGGAGAGACCTACGAGCAGTACTTC
CDR3 protein: CASSQDPGETYEQYF

D gene: .
CDR3 length: 14
V gene: TRBV5-6
J gene: TRBJ2-7
clone size: .
CDR3 DNA: TGTGCCAGCAGCTTGGAGAGCGAATCCTACGAGCAGTACTTC
CDR3 protein: CASSLESESYEQYF

D gene: .
CDR3 length: 13
V gene: TRBV5-6
J gene: TRBJ2-3
clone size: many
CDR3 DNA: TGTGCCAGCAGCTTGGGGGGGGCAGATACGCAGTATTTT
CDR3 protein: CASSLGGADTQYF

D gene: .
CDR3 length: 15
V gene: TRBV11-2
J gene: TRBJ2-2
clone size: few
CDR3 DNA: TGTGCCAGCAGCCCTATACGAGGAAACACCGGGGAGCTGTTTTTT
CDR3 protein: CASSPIRGNTGELFF

D gene: TRBD2
CDR3 length: 16
V gene: TRBV3-1
J gene: TRBJ2-7
clone size: many
CDR3 DNA: TGTGCCAGCAGCCAAGATACGCGCGGGAGAACGTACGAGCAGTACTTC
CDR3 protein: CASSQDTRGRTYEQYF

D gene: TRBD2
CDR3 length: 15
V gene: TRBV5-1
J gene: TRBJ2-5
clone size: .
CDR3 DNA: TGCGCCAGCAGCTTCGCCGGGACTACGCAAGAGACCCAGTACTTC
CDR3 protein: CASSFAGTTQETQYF

D gene: .
CDR3 length: 15
V gene: TRBV10-3
J gene: TRBJ2-7
clone size: .
CDR3 DNA: TGTGCCATCAGTGACTCTACGGGGGTACCCTACGAGCAGTACTTC
CDR3 protein: CAISDSTGVPYEQYF

D gene: .
CDR3 length: 15
V gene: TRBV5-1
J gene: TRBJ1-2
clone size: .
CDR3 DNA: TGCGCCAGCAGCCCGTCGGGACCAGTGAACTATGGCTACACCTTC
CDR3 protein: CASSPSGPVNYGYTF

D gene: TRBD2
CDR3 length: 17
V gene: TRBV7-9
J gene: TRBJ2-5
clone size: .
CDR3 DNA: TGTGCCAGCAGCATCGGTGGGACTAGCGGGGGCGGCGAGACCCAGTACTTC
CDR3 protein: CASSIGGTSGGGETQYF

D gene: TRBD2
CDR3 length: 13
V gene: TRBV20-1
J gene: TRBJ2-1
clone size: .
CDR3 DNA: TGCAGTGCTAGAGGGACTAGCGGGAGAGCCTTACCCTTC
CDR3 protein: CSARGTSGRALPF

D gene: .
CDR3 length: 13
V gene: TRBV5-4
J gene: TRBJ2-4
clone size: many
CDR3 DNA: TGTGCCAGCAGCTTGGCTCTCTCGCACATTCAGTACTTC
CDR3 protein: CASSLALSHIQYF

D gene: TRBD1
CDR3 length: 15
V gene: TRBV25-1
J gene: TRBJ2-5
clone size: .
CDR3 DNA: TGTGCCAGCAGTTCCGGGACAGGGCAACGAGAGACCCAGTACTTC
CDR3 protein: CASSSGTGQRETQYF

D gene: TRBD1
CDR3 length: 15
V gene: TRBV5-1
J gene: TRBJ2-7
clone size: many
CDR3 DNA: TGCGCCAGGAAGGGGGACAGGACAAATTCCTACGAGCAGTACTTC
CDR3 protein: CARKGDRTNSYEQYF

D gene: .
CDR3 length: 15
V gene: TRBV9
J gene: TRBJ2-5
clone size: .
CDR3 DNA: TGTGCCAGCAGCTTAGGGACGGCAGGCCAAGAGACCCAGTACTTC
CDR3 protein: CASSLGTAGQETQYF

D gene: .
CDR3 length: 14
V gene: TRBV7-9
J gene: TRBJ1-1
clone size: .
CDR3 DNA: TGTGCCAGCAGCTTAGCACTGGGGCACACTGAAGCTTACTTT
CDR3 protein: CASSLALGHTEAYF

D gene: .
CDR3 length: 14
V gene: TRBV11-2
J gene: TRBJ2-7
clone size: many
CDR3 DNA: TGTGCCAGCAGCCCCGGACGGAGGTTCGGGGAGCAGTACTTC
CDR3 protein: CASSPGRRFGEQYF

D gene: .
CDR3 length: 12
V gene: TRBV20-1
J gene: TRBJ1-2
clone size: .
CDR3 DNA: TGCAGTGCTGGCCGGGTCTTCTATGGCTACACCTTC
CDR3 protein: CSAGRVFYGYTF

D gene: .
CDR3 length: 13
V gene: TRBV27
J gene: TRBJ2-7
clone size: once
CDR3 DNA: TGTGCCAGCAGTTCCTGGGGGGCGGGCGAGCAGTACTTC
CDR3 protein: CASSSWGAGEQYF

D gene: .
CDR3 length: 15
V gene: TRBV5-4
J gene: TRBJ2-1
clone size: many
CDR3 DNA: TGTGCCAGCAGCAGGGACTCTATAGCTTTCGATGAGCAGTTCTTC
CDR3 protein: CASSRDSIAFDEQFF

D gene: .
CDR3 length: 11
V gene: TRBV30
J gene: TRBJ2-1
clone size: few
CDR3 DNA: TGTGCCTGGAGTGTTGGAGCAGGGCAGTTCTTC
CDR3 protein: CAWSVGAGQFF

D gene: .
CDR3 length: 15
V gene: TRBV20-1
J gene: TRBJ2-1
clone size: .
CDR3 DNA: TGCAGTGCTAGAGATAGCCAGGGGGGACACAATGAGCAGTTCTTC
CDR3 protein: CSARDSQGGHNEQFF

D gene: TRBD2
CDR3 length: 16
V gene: TRBV6-5
J gene: TRBJ2-1
clone size: many
CDR3 DNA: TGTGCCAGCAGTAGGACTAGCGGGGAACCTTTCGGTGAGCAGTTCTTC
CDR3 protein: CASSRTSGEPFGEQFF

D gene: .
CDR3 length: 15
V gene: TRBV7-2
J gene: TRBJ1-1
clone size: few
CDR3 DNA: TGTGCCAGCAGCTCCGAGGGTCGGGGTTACACTGAAGCTTTCTTT
CDR3 protein: CASSSEGRGYTEAFF

D gene: .
CDR3 length: 14
V gene: TRBV7-2
J gene: TRBJ1-3
clone size: few
CDR3 DNA: TGTGCCAGCAGCTTAACAGGATGGGGAAACACCATATATTTT
CDR3 protein: CASSLTGWGNTIYF